Listed below are T cell receptor beta chains from one sample, sequenced in a study of T-cell reconstitution after alpha-beta-depleted transplantation in children. TCRdb used MiXCR to reprocess the PCR reads, holding one entry per CDR3 protein. The sample yields roughly 76,000 distinct CDR3 sequences, under 13% seen once. Material: PBMCs, obtained before TCRalphabeta/CD19-depleted stem cell transplant. These receptors were taken from a boy aged 10-17 years with acute myeloid leukemia, due to receive a stem cell transplant. Both conserved end residues are part of each CDR3. The order of the fields is J gene, V gene, D gene, clone size, CDR3 protein, CDR3 DNA. D genes are given only for firm matches. Clone size is shown for a subset of rows, as once, few, many or a class of expanded clone.

TRBJ2-3 TRBV7-9 NA many CASSQISESQYF TGTGCCAGCAGTCAAATATCGGAATCGCAGTATTTT
TRBJ1-5 TRBV3-1 TRBD1 NA CASSHPKQGSNQPQHF TGTGCCAGCAGCCACCCAAAACAGGGGTCGAATCAGCCCCAGCATTTT
TRBJ1-5 TRBV2 TRBD1 many CASSPDSGGDQPQHF TGTGCCAGCAGTCCCGACTCAGGGGGGGATCAGCCCCAGCATTTT
TRBJ2-7 TRBV6-2/TRBV6-3 NA few CASSYSLLGQLPYEQYF TGTGCCAGCAGTTACTCCCTTCTGGGGCAACTTCCCTACGAGCAGTACTTC
TRBJ2-7 TRBV5-5 TRBD2 NA CASGPGTSGTYEQYF TGTGCCAGCGGCCCCGGGACTAGCGGCACCTACGAGCAGTACTTC
TRBJ2-1 TRBV29-1 NA many CSVELGVRYNEQFF TGCAGCGTTGAACTCGGGGTTCGCTACAATGAGCAGTTCTTC
TRBJ1-1 TRBV5-1 NA NA CASSLDRALNTEAFF TGCGCCAGCAGCTTGGACAGGGCCTTGAACACTGAAGCTTTCTTT
TRBJ2-3 TRBV28 TRBD2 NA CASTTWGGTTMADTQYF TGTGCCAGCACCACCTGGGGGGGAACCACGATGGCAGATACGCAGTATTTT
TRBJ2-1 TRBV5-1 TRBD2 many CASSWGTSGSSYNEQFF TGCGCCAGCAGCTGGGGGACTAGCGGGAGCTCCTACAATGAGCAGTTCTTC
TRBJ1-1 TRBV5-5 TRBD1 many CASSPLGQGYTEAFF TGTGCCAGCAGCCCACTGGGACAGGGGTACACTGAAGCTTTCTTT
TRBJ1-5 TRBV6-5 TRBD1 many CASSYPGGQGNQPQHF TGTGCCAGCAGTTACCCGGGAGGACAGGGAAACCAGCCCCAGCATTTT
TRBJ2-2 TRBV7-3 NA many CASSDPPGGRVNTGELFF TGTGCCAGCAGCGACCCTCCCGGTGGGCGGGTAAACACCGGGGAGCTGTTTTTT
TRBJ2-2 TRBV29-1 NA many CSVETSGELFF TGCAGCGTTGAAACATCCGGGGAGCTGTTTTTT
TRBJ2-7 TRBV6-5 NA many CASSPSALSRSYEQYF TGTGCCAGCAGTCCCTCGGCCTTATCCCGTTCCTACGAGCAGTACTTC
TRBJ2-1 TRBV20-1 TRBD1 many CSANRQGLYNEQFF TGCAGTGCGAACAGACAGGGGCTGTACAATGAGCAGTTCTTC
TRBJ1-2 TRBV30 TRBD1 NA CAWEQGARGYTF TGTGCCTGGGAACAGGGGGCTAGAGGCTACACCTTC
TRBJ2-5 TRBV19 NA few CASSGGAQETQYF TGTGCCAGTAGTGGGGGAGCTCAAGAGACCCAGTACTTC
TRBJ1-1 TRBV12-3/TRBV12-4 NA many CASSLGQGITEAFF TGTGCCAGCAGTTTGGGGCAGGGAATAACTGAAGCTTTCTTT
TRBJ2-3 TRBV28 TRBD1 many CASGLTGSGWTDTQYF TGTGCCAGCGGCCTGACAGGGAGTGGGTGGACAGATACGCAGTATTTT
TRBJ1-2 TRBV27 NA many CASRGAYSGYGYTF TGTGCCAGCAGGGGAGCGTATTCGGGCTATGGCTACACCTTC
TRBJ2-3 TRBV9 TRBD1 many CASSVSRGHTQYF TGTGCCAGCAGCGTAAGCAGGGGGCATACGCAGTATTTT
TRBJ2-7 TRBV29-1 TRBD2 many CSATPRASGRAYEQYF TGCAGCGCCACTCCGAGGGCTAGCGGGAGGGCCTACGAGCAGTACTTC
TRBJ2-1 TRBV12-3/TRBV12-4 TRBD2 few CASTPVGRGYNEQFF TGTGCCAGCACCCCCGTGGGGCGGGGGTACAATGAGCAGTTCTTC
TRBJ2-1 TRBV12-3/TRBV12-4 NA many CASSLGTTYNEQFF TGTGCCAGCAGTTTAGGGACTACGTACAATGAGCAGTTCTTC
TRBJ2-7 TRBV20-1 NA many CSARDRRRHEQYF TGCAGTGCTAGAGATCGGAGACGCCACGAGCAGTACTTC
TRBJ1-6 TRBV9 NA many CASSVLDSFNSPLHF TGTGCCAGCAGCGTCTTGGACAGCTTTAATTCACCCCTCCACTTT
TRBJ1-1 TRBV12-3/TRBV12-4 NA many CASSLTGNTEAFF TGTGCCAGCAGTTTAACAGGGAACACTGAAGCTTTCTTT
TRBJ1-1 TRBV18 NA many CASSPPGRGETEAFF TGTGCCAGCTCACCACCGGGCAGGGGCGAGACTGAAGCTTTCTTT
TRBJ2-5 TRBV7-3 NA many CASSLRGPQETQYF TGTGCCAGCAGCCTCAGGGGACCCCAAGAGACCCAGTACTTC
TRBJ2-5 TRBV11-2 NA many CASSLDLLVAQYF TGTGCCAGCAGCTTAGATCTGTTGGTGGCCCAGTACTTC
TRBJ1-1 TRBV4-2 NA many CASSQVMSSNTEAFF TGTGCCAGCAGCCAGGTCATGAGTTCGAACACTGAAGCTTTCTTT
TRBJ2-3 TRBV10-2 NA NA CASTKGSTDTQYF TGCGCCAGCACGAAGGGTAGCACAGATACGCAGTATTTT
TRBJ1-1 TRBV7-8 NA many CASSLVRGLNTEAFF TGTGCCAGCAGCTTAGTCCGGGGATTGAACACTGAAGCTTTCTTT
TRBJ2-6 TRBV7-8 NA many CASNERGSGANVLTF TGTGCCAGCAACGAGAGAGGCTCTGGGGCCAACGTCCTGACTTTC
TRBJ2-3 TRBV12-3/TRBV12-4 NA many CASSLLAVTQYF TGTGCCAGCAGTCTCTTAGCTGTTACGCAGTATTTT
TRBJ2-2 TRBV4-3 TRBD2 NA CASSQAGAGGPDTGELFF TGCGCCAGCAGCCAAGCCGGGGCGGGAGGGCCTGACACCGGGGAGCTGTTTTTT